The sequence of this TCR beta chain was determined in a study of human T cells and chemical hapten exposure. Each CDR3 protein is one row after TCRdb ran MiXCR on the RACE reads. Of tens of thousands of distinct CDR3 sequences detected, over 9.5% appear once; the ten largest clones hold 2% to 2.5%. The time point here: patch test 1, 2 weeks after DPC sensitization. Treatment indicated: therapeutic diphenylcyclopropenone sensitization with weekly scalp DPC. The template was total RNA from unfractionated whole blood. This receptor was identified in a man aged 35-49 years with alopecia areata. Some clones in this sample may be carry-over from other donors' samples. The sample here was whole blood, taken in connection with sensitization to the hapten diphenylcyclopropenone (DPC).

The chain's CDR3 is CASSQTGSEAFF. CDR3 nucleotides: TGTGCCAGCAGCCAGACAGGATCTGAAGCTTTCTTT. The chain couples TRBV6-6 to TRBJ1-1, with D perhaps matching TRBD1 (6 bases). The CDR3 totals 12 residues. Trimming left V 6 bases short and J 6 bases short, with 11 bases between. CDR1 and CDR2 from the germline V gene are MNHNY and SVGAGI (reference sequence).